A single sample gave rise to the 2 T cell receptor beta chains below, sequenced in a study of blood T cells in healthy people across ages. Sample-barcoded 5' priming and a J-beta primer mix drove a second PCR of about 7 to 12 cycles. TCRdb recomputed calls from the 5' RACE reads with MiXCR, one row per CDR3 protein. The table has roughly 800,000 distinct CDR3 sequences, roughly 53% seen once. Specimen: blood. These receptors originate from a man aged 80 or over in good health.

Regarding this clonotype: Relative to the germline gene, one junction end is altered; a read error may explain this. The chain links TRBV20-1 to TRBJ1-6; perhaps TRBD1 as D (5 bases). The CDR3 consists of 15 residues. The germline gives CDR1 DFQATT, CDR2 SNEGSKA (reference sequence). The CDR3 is CSAGDFDIYSSPLHF. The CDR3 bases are TGCAGTGCTGGGGACTTCGACATCTATAGTTCACCCCTCCACTTT.

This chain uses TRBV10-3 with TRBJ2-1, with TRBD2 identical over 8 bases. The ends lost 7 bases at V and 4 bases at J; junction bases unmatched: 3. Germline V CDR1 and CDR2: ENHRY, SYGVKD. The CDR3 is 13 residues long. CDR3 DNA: TGTGCCATCAAAGGCGGGAGGTACAATGAGCAGTTCTTC. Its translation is CAIKGGRYNEQFF.